Below, one T cell receptor (beta chain) is given with its context. Its antigen is unknown. TCRdb keeps only in-frame clones here, not all; method: immunoSEQ multiplex PCR. In the table there are about 130,000 clones, 85% to 90% of which are singletons. This sample was included in a study of cytomegalovirus exposure and HLA in healthy donors. Regarding the study as a whole: Specificity of a few CMV-associated chains for CMV antigens was verified in vitro.

The source is a woman aged 25 to 39 in good health and CMV-seropositive. The sequencing sample was made of PBMCs.

This chain's CDR3 is CASSFLDRTMNTEAFF. The CDR3 DNA reads TGTGCCAGCAGTTTTTTGGACAGAACCATGAACACTGAAGCTTTCTTT. V is TRBV28 and J is TRBJ1-1; perhaps TRBD1 as D (6 bases). Between the trimmed V and J ends, which lost 3 bases and 0 bases, there was a span of 14 bases. CDR3 length equals 16 residues. Germline CDR1 is MDHEN and CDR2 is SYDVKM.